This record concerns one T cell receptor beta chain sequence. The data stem from a study of blood T cell repertoires in COVID-19. Clones were sequenced by immunoSEQ multiplex PCR, and TCRdb holds only the in-frame ones, with some missing. The data show roughly 100,000 clones, approximately 89% seen once. Germline loops: CDR1 SGHTA, CDR2 FQGNSA. The trim removed 5 bases at V and 7 bases at J, leaving 11 bases unmatched. The CDR3 covers 17 residues. This rearrangement joins TRBV7-2 to TRBJ2-2; 12 nucleotides match TRBD2. Sequencing was performed on peripheral blood. The source of this sequence is a woman older than 75 in a cohort sampled during active COVID-19. CDR3 DNA sequence: TGTGCCAGCAGCCGGCTTCGACTAGCGGGAGTAGGCGGGGAGCTGTTTTTT. This codes for CASSRLRLAGVGGELFF. The whole variable domain, filled in from reference TRBV7-2 and TRBJ2-2, reads GAGVSQSPSNKVTEKGKDVELRCDPISGHTALYWYRQSLGQGLEFLIYFQGNSAPDKSGLPSDRFSAERTGGSVSTLTIQRTQQEDSAVYLCASSRLRLAGVGGELFFGEGSRLTVL.